The 8 T cell receptor beta chains below come from one sample, sequenced in a study of lymphopenia after photon versus proton radiotherapy. Using immunoSEQ multiplex PCR, the repertoire was profiled, and TCRdb retains in-frame clones only, with some absent. This table has 160,000 or so clones, about 88% appearing once. Sequenced material: peripheral blood, taken from a patient treated with photon-based radiotherapy. The receptors were gathered from a man aged 50-59 years with gastric cancer.

The V gene is TRBV4-2, the J gene TRBJ2-1; TRBD2 might be the D (6 bases). The germline V gene has CDR1 LGHNA and CDR2 YNFKEQ. Trimming removed 6 bases from V and 10 bases from J, with 13 bases in between. The CDR3 is made up of 12 amino acids. This chain's CDR3 is CASSRGGTEQFF. CDR3 sequence (DNA): TGTGCCAGCAGTCGAGGCGGGACCGAGCAGTTCTTC.

The genes are TRBV7-9 and TRBJ1-5, with D perhaps matching TRBD1 (5 bases). This CDR3 contains 14 residues. Germline CDR1 is SEHNR and CDR2 is FQNEAQ (reference sequence). With 5 bases removed from V and 3 bases from J, the gap between germline ends came to 11 bases. The CDR3: CASSQAGTNQPQHF. CDR3 in DNA: TGTGCCAGCAGCCAAGCAGGGACCAATCAGCCCCAGCATTTT.

This clone ranks as medium-sized (0.01 to 0.1%). This chain links TRBV11-2 with TRBJ1-1; D unresolved. The CDR3 is made up of 14 amino acids. Germline loops: CDR1 SGHAT, CDR2 FQNNGV. V lost 1 base to trimming and J lost 5 bases, with 11 bases between them. The CDR3 region has the DNA TGTGCCAGCAGCTTAGTACCGGGTCGGACTGAAGCTTTCTTT. As protein: CASSLVPGRTEAFF.

This chain links TRBV19 with TRBJ1-2, with 7 bases lining up with TRBD1. V lost 7 bases and J lost 6; bases outside the gene matches: 11. This CDR3 spans 14 amino acids. CDR1 is LNHDA, CDR2 SQIVND, per germline (reference sequence). CDR3 loop: CASTRVQGTNGYTF. CDR3 nucleotide sequence: TGTGCCAGTACCCGGGTACAGGGGACGAATGGCTACACCTTC. Supplemented by reference TRBV19 and TRBJ1-2, the full variable domain reads DGGITQSPKYLFRKEGQNVTLSCEQNLNHDAMYWYRQDPGQGLRLIYYSQIVNDFQKGDIAEGYSVSREKKESFPLTVTSAQKNPTAFYLCASTRVQGTNGYTFGSGTRLTVV.

The rearrangement links TRBV10-1 to TRBJ2-1; D is perhaps TRBD2 (6 bases). CDR3 length: 12 amino acids. Germline V gene data show CDR1 as WNHNN and CDR2 as SYGVQD (reference sequence). The germline V and J ends were trimmed by 2 bases and 7 bases, with 6 bases remaining between them. The CDR3 region is CASSERGNEQFF. In DNA, the CDR3 is TGCGCCAGCAGTGAGCGGGGGAATGAGCAGTTCTTC.

The CDR3 here is CASSYSGGGRHEQYF. The CDR3, as DNA: TGTGCCAGCAGTTACTCGGGAGGGGGCAGACACGAGCAGTACTTC. The V and J genes are TRBV6-5 and TRBJ2-7; TRBD1 or TRBD2 may be the D gene (7 bases each). In germline, CDR1 is MNHEY, CDR2 SVGAGI. The CDR3 spans 15 residues. V was cut by 0 bases and J by 5 bases, with 14 bases left in between.

The CDR3 reads CASSPLSGRPYNEQFF. The CDR3 DNA follows: TGTGCCAGCAGCCCTTTAAGCGGGAGACCCTACAATGAGCAGTTCTTC. The V call is TRBV7-3, the J call TRBJ2-1; 8 bases are a match to TRBD2. The CDR3 totals 16 residues. Losses at the gene ends were 5 bases for V and 2 bases for J; bases not matched to a gene: 8. Germline assignment: CDR1 SGHTA and CDR2 FQGTGA.

The chain joins TRBV5-5 to TRBJ2-7; D unclear. Deletions cut 0 bases from V and 5 bases from J, with 9 bases between. CDR3 length: 13 residues. Germline loops: CDR1 SGHKS, CDR2 YYEKEE (reference sequence). The chain's CDR3 is CASSLAVIHEQYF. CDR3 DNA sequence: TGTGCCAGCAGCTTGGCGGTCATCCACGAGCAGTACTTC.